The subject of this entry is one T cell receptor (beta chain). Its antigen remains undetermined. No clone much larger than this one lies a single base away; base qualities are absent. RNA was extracted using the RNeasy kit, and about 0.45 to 1 microgram was reverse transcribed with random hexamers. The immunoSEQ multiplex PCR assay, which covers 54 Vbeta and 13 Jbeta segments, was used to amplify TCR beta CDR3 regions. PCR amplification bias was corrected by using a synthetic template baseline for primer optimization and computational correction. The authors processed their data as follows. Reads were annotated to V, D and J genes according to IMGT and were analyzed with immunoSEQ Analyzer, with only productive sequences retained. Clonality was calculated as one minus the Shannon entropy normalized by log2 of the number of productive unique sequences. Public and private clones were assessed among the 100 most prevalent clones of each patient and control. A clone was defined as Susac-specific if it was absent from the healthy and MS cohorts, from 1052 published viral clones and from other ImmuneACCESS disease sequences. Using fastp trimming at Q25 and MiXCR clonotype assembly, TCRdb reanalyzed the public sequencing data and kept in-frame beta chains. Each CDR3 protein gets just one entry, which takes the most common genes and DNA from the rows behind it. The V and J calls come from TCRdb's annotation, not from the publication. Recorded for this sample are some 250,000 distinct CDR3 sequences; 95% to 97% of them occurred a single time. The biggest ten clones account for about 0.095% of the sample.

This entry is derived from a study of CD8 T cells in Susac syndrome (dated by TCRdb to between 2019 and 2020). The study in broad terms: Among the sequenced Susac syndrome patients, more than 5 had clinically active disease and about eight were in clinical remission. At the time of blood withdrawal, Susac syndrome patients were either therapy-naive, taking corticosteroids (with some also receiving IVIg), or on IVIg alone. Repertoire sequencing was used to test whether CD8+ T cell activation and differentiation in Susac syndrome was antigen driven.

Peripheral blood CD8+ and CD4+ T cells from healthy donors, Susac syndrome patients and multiple sclerosis patients were profiled using high-throughput TCR beta sequencing. Recently defined diagnostic criteria for definite or probable disease were met by the Susac syndrome patients. Bulk CD8+ and CD4+ T cells were purified by magnetic negative isolation, while CD8+ TEMRA cells were enriched using FACS. Blood was collected in EDTA tubes and processed within 24 hours, with PBMCs isolated through density gradient centrifugation. PBMCs intended for TCR sequencing were cryopreserved in liquid nitrogen and thawed later in a water bath at 37 degrees C. Purity of sorted or isolated CD4+, CD8+ and CD8+ TEMRA cells was at least 90%. Broader findings and caveats from the paper: In the CD4+ T cell repertoire of Susac syndrome patients, clonal expansion was not detected. The TCR sequencing and HLA analysis was acknowledged to have included a relatively small number of individuals.

The receptor comes from a human donor with Susac syndrome. Sequencing was performed on CD4+ T cells from PBMCs.

The bases are TGCGCCAGCAGCTTGGAAATTATCTCCTACGAGCAGTACTTC. Translated, it gives CASSLEIISYEQYF. The chain links TRBV5-1 with TRBJ2-7; the D segment cannot be called with confidence. V sheds 0 bases and J sheds 0 bases, leaving 7 bases between their ends. The germline V gene encodes CDR1 SGHRS and CDR2 YFSETQ. The CDR3, from cysteine to phenylalanine, totals 14 residues. The retained sequence is limited to the CDR3, 42 bases, with the frame set at the first base.